This T cell receptor (beta chain) was identified in a study of shared clonotypes between healthy human individuals. The CDR3 contains 15 residues. CDR1 is WSHSY and CDR2 is SAAADI in the germline V gene. V gave up 2 bases and J gave up 3 bases, with 11 bases separating them. Libraries were prepared by immunoSEQ multiplex PCR; TCRdb keeps only in-frame clonotypes and omits some of them. The data show about a million clones, roughly 80% seen once. Sample: memory CD4+ T cells sorted from blood. The subset here: CD45RA-negative fraction. The rearrangement uses TRBV10-2 and TRBJ2-1; D may be TRBD2 (6 bases). This TCR derives from a man between 18 and 35 years old in good health. DNA of the CDR3: TGCGCCAGCAGTGAGGGGGGGAGATTCTACAATGAGCAGTTCTTC. Its translation: CASSEGGRFYNEQFF.